This T cell receptor beta chain was obtained from a study of blood T cells in healthy people across ages. Study as a whole: Per two T cells, about one barcoded beta molecule was captured through template switching.

In the case of this clonotype: Its antigen is still unknown.

There are 15 residues in the CDR3. V was clipped by 5 bases and J by 6 bases; unmatched bases: 9. Study outcomes and limitations: With age, beta diversity per million T cells declined roughly linearly, significantly by 30 to 50. There were more naive CD4+ cells and higher diversity in long-lived donors than in aged donors.

The sample, approximately 10 milliliters of peripheral blood, was drawn from each donor. Together with a sample-barcoded 5' primer, a J-beta primer mix was included in a second PCR lasting roughly 6 to 12 cycles. From the 5' RACE reads, TCRdb called clonotypes with MiXCR, one entry per CDR3 protein. The sample consists of about 830,000 distinct CDR3 sequences, about 62% of them appearing once. The gene calls are TRBV6-7 and TRBJ1-4, with TRBD1 matching 7 bases. TRBV6-7 is designated an ORF whose function remains uncertain. The receptor's source is a man aged 25 to 40 in good health. Sequencing used blood. DNA of the CDR3: TGTGCCAGCAGTCGCATGGCCGGGACAGATGAAAAACTGTTTTTT. Encoded protein: CASSRMAGTDEKLFF.